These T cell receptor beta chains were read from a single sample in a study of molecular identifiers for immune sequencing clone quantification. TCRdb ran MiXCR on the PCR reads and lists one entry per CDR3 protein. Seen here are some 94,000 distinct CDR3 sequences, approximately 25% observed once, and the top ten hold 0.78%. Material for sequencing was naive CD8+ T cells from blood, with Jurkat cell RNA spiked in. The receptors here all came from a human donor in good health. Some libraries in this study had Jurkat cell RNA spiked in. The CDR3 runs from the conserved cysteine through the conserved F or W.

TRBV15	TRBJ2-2	CATSRDLTGELFF
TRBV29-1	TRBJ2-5	CSVETGRQETQYF
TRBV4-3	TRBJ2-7	CASSHSGSSIEQYF
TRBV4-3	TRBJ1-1	CASSQDSAGGREAFF
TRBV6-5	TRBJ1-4	CASSYSTYLATNKKLFF
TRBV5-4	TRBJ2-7	CASGVVGTSYEQYF
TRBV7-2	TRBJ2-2	CVSRTTGELFF
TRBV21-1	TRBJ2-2	CASSMTGICYANTGELFF
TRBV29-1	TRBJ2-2	CSVDAQGAGTGELFF
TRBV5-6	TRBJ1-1	CASSLSGNTEALF
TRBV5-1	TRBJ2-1	CASSWTGGNEQFF
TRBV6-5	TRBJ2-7	CASAQWDRGSEQYF
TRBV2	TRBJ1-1	CASSSGPRQGTEAFF
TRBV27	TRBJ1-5	CASSHRPGWSDQPQHF
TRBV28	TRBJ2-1	CASSSALAGSSYNEQFF
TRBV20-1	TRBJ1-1	CSASGRGGTEAFF
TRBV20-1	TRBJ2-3	CSAPPPQLAGATDTQYF
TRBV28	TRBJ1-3	CASRRDRSTGNTIYF
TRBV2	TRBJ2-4	CASKGAKNIQYF
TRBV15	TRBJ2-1	CATSRSGQGAYNEQFF
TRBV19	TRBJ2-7	CASSIALDYEQYF
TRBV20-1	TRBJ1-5	CSVLDREYSNQPQHF
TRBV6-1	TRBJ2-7	CASSQGTRSYEQYF
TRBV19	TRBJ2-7	CAGSISHPGAYEQYF
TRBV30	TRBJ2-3	CAWSFRDMNTDTRYF
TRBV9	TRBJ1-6	CASSVGQYYNSPLHF
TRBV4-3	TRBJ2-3	CARRPAPGPDTPYF
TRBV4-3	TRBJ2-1	CASSQERLALKNEQFF
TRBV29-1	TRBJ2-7	CSVWIDSGPLYYEQYF
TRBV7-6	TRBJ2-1	CASSFEGEGDEQFF
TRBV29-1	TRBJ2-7	CSAHGLGTYEQYF
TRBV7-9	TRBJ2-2	CASSFGPRELFF
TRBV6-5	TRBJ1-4	CASSSLQGIGEKLFF
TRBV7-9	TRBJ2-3	CASSSALGTTSSTDTQYF
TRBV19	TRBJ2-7	CASSILAGGASEQYF
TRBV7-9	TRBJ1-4	CASSSDRGFEKLFF
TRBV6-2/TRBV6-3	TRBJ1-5	CASSPPDQPQHF
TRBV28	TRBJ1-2	CASSLRLQPYGYTF
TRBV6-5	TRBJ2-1	CASSYGGPAGSYNEQFF
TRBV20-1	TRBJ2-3	CSAREGNTQYF
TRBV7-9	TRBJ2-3	CASSPALGAGGPPGSTDTQYF
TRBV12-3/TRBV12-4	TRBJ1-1	CASSPTGTGGTEAFF
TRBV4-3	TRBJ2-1	CASSQDRTGTYNEQFF
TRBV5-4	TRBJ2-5	CASSLRGGPQETQYF
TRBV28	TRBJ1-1	CASGFSIGTGGFSAEAFF
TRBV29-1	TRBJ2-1	CSVVASGTNEQFF